Listed below are T cell receptor beta chains from one sample, sequenced in a study of blood T cell repertoires in COVID-19. Assay: immunoSEQ multiplex PCR; the TCRdb copy retains only in-frame clones and omits some. Among roughly 250,000 clones listed, under 95% were seen once. Specimen: PBMCs or T cells enriched from blood (not recorded which). These receptors were obtained from a middle-aged woman with acute COVID-19. Both conserved end residues are part of each CDR3. A D gene is named only where the DNA matches it firmly. Clone size, where shown, is once, few, many, or a class for clones that have expanded.

d_call: NA; v_call: TRBV2; clone_size: once; j_call: TRBJ1-5; cdr3_aa: CASSTTGGQPQHF; cdr3_nt: TGTGCCAGCAGCACAACGGGTGGTCAGCCCCAGCATTTT
d_call: NA; v_call: TRBV12-3/TRBV12-4; clone_size: NA; j_call: TRBJ1-6; cdr3_aa: CASSTGGSPLHF; cdr3_nt: TGTGCCAGCAGTACAGGTGGTTCACCCCTCCACTTT
d_call: NA; v_call: TRBV18; clone_size: NA; j_call: TRBJ1-1; cdr3_aa: CASSSDSLTEAFF; cdr3_nt: TGTGCCAGCTCATCCGACAGCCTCACTGAAGCTTTCTTT
d_call: TRBD1; v_call: TRBV19; clone_size: NA; j_call: TRBJ2-7; cdr3_aa: CASSPGTDQIRKQYF; cdr3_nt: TGTGCCAGTAGTCCAGGGACAGATCAGATACGCAAGCAGTACTTC
d_call: NA; v_call: TRBV2; clone_size: NA; j_call: TRBJ1-2; cdr3_aa: CASSVRVSPSPEGYTF; cdr3_nt: TGTGCCAGCAGTGTGAGGGTCAGTCCCTCCCCAGAAGGCTACACCTTC
d_call: NA; v_call: TRBV10-3; clone_size: NA; j_call: TRBJ2-1; cdr3_aa: CAISESGAETFF; cdr3_nt: TGTGCCATCAGTGAGTCAGGAGCGGAGACGTTCTTC
d_call: NA; v_call: TRBV7-2; clone_size: once; j_call: TRBJ2-2; cdr3_aa: CASSLLDRTGELFF; cdr3_nt: TGTGCCAGCAGCCTCCTAGACAGGACCGGGGAGCTGTTTTTT
d_call: TRBD2; v_call: TRBV9; clone_size: NA; j_call: TRBJ2-2; cdr3_aa: CASSVDSGAGKGGELFF; cdr3_nt: TGTGCCAGCAGCGTAGACTCCGGAGCGGGGAAGGGCGGGGAGCTGTTTTTT
d_call: TRBD1; v_call: TRBV2; clone_size: NA; j_call: TRBJ2-5; cdr3_aa: CASRSGQKETQYF; cdr3_nt: TGTGCCAGCAGATCGGGACAGAAAGAGACCCAGTACTTC
d_call: TRBD2; v_call: TRBV11-1; clone_size: NA; j_call: TRBJ2-7; cdr3_aa: CASSLELAGDYEQYF; cdr3_nt: TGTGCCAGCAGCTTAGAACTAGCGGGGGACTACGAGCAGTACTTC
d_call: TRBD2; v_call: TRBV19; clone_size: NA; j_call: TRBJ2-7; cdr3_aa: CASSMSSGRRYEQYF; cdr3_nt: TGTGCCAGTAGTATGTCTAGCGGGAGGAGGTACGAGCAGTACTTC
d_call: TRBD1; v_call: TRBV15; clone_size: NA; j_call: TRBJ1-2; cdr3_aa: CATSHGGQGLKYGYTF; cdr3_nt: TGTGCCACCAGCCACGGAGGACAGGGCTTAAAGTATGGCTACACCTTC
d_call: TRBD1; v_call: TRBV6-2/TRBV6-3; clone_size: NA; j_call: TRBJ1-2; cdr3_aa: CASSYSAGGLSGYTF; cdr3_nt: TGTGCCAGCAGTTATTCGGCAGGGGGCCTTAGTGGCTACACCTTC
d_call: NA; v_call: TRBV3-1/TRBV3-2; clone_size: NA; j_call: TRBJ2-3; cdr3_aa: CASSLSDLSTDTQYF; cdr3_nt: TGTGCCAGCAGCCTATCAGACTTAAGCACAGATACGCAGTATTTT
d_call: TRBD1; v_call: TRBV15; clone_size: NA; j_call: TRBJ2-5; cdr3_aa: CATSRLQGAWETQYF; cdr3_nt: TGTGCCACCAGCAGACTACAGGGGGCCTGGGAGACCCAGTACTTC
d_call: NA; v_call: TRBV21-1; clone_size: NA; j_call: TRBJ2-7; cdr3_aa: CASSKEGRLAGGPYEQYF; cdr3_nt: TGTGCCAGCAGCAAAGAAGGGCGCCTAGCGGGAGGGCCCTACGAGCAGTACTTC
d_call: NA; v_call: TRBV4-2; clone_size: few; j_call: TRBJ1-6; cdr3_aa: CASSLEWDSPLHF; cdr3_nt: TGTGCCAGCAGCCTGGAGTGGGATTCACCCCTCCACTTT
d_call: NA; v_call: TRBV7-9; clone_size: NA; j_call: TRBJ2-5; cdr3_aa: CASRATPGWTQYF; cdr3_nt: TGTGCCAGCAGGGCGACTCCCGGGTGGACCCAGTACTTC
d_call: TRBD1; v_call: TRBV7-9; clone_size: few; j_call: TRBJ1-1; cdr3_aa: CASLRQGVSEAFF; cdr3_nt: TGTGCCAGCCTCCGACAGGGGGTCAGTGAAGCTTTCTTT
d_call: TRBD2; v_call: TRBV7-2; clone_size: NA; j_call: TRBJ2-7; cdr3_aa: CASRRGLAGGQAEEQYF; cdr3_nt: TGTGCCAGCAGACGAGGACTAGCGGGAGGGCAAGCCGAGGAGCAGTACTTC
d_call: TRBD1; v_call: TRBV2; clone_size: NA; j_call: TRBJ1-5; cdr3_aa: CASSGDRGSQPQHF; cdr3_nt: TGTGCCAGCAGTGGAGACAGGGGTAGTCAGCCCCAGCATTTT
d_call: NA; v_call: TRBV5-1; clone_size: NA; j_call: TRBJ2-5; cdr3_aa: CASSLGQGTVQETQYF; cdr3_nt: TGCGCCAGCAGCTTGGGGCAGGGAACCGTACAAGAGACCCAGTACTTC
d_call: NA; v_call: TRBV11-2; clone_size: NA; j_call: TRBJ2-1; cdr3_aa: CASSLDLESYNEQFF; cdr3_nt: TGTGCCAGCAGCTTAGACTTAGAGTCCTACAATGAGCAGTTCTTC
d_call: NA; v_call: TRBV7-9; clone_size: once; j_call: TRBJ2-5; cdr3_aa: CASSLDGRSGQETQYF; cdr3_nt: TGTGCCAGCAGCTTAGATGGCAGGTCCGGCCAAGAGACCCAGTACTTC
d_call: NA; v_call: TRBV6-4; clone_size: NA; j_call: TRBJ2-2; cdr3_aa: CASSESRNTGELFF; cdr3_nt: TGTGCCAGCAGTGAATCTAGGAACACCGGGGAGCTGTTTTTT
d_call: NA; v_call: TRBV19; clone_size: once; j_call: TRBJ1-2; cdr3_aa: CASGGIGYTF; cdr3_nt: TGTGCCAGTGGGGGGATAGGCTACACCTTC
d_call: NA; v_call: TRBV11-2; clone_size: NA; j_call: TRBJ2-1; cdr3_aa: CASSSLLAHEQFF; cdr3_nt: TGTGCCAGCAGCTCACTCCTAGCGCATGAGCAGTTCTTC
d_call: TRBD1; v_call: TRBV4-1; clone_size: NA; j_call: TRBJ2-7; cdr3_aa: CASTRDRGSYEQYF; cdr3_nt: TGCGCCAGCACCCGGGACAGGGGGTCCTACGAGCAGTACTTC
d_call: NA; v_call: TRBV4-1; clone_size: NA; j_call: TRBJ2-7; cdr3_aa: CASSQDRWDFDRQYF; cdr3_nt: TGCGCCAGCAGCCAAGATAGGTGGGACTTCGATCGGCAGTACTTC
d_call: NA; v_call: TRBV27; clone_size: NA; j_call: TRBJ1-2; cdr3_aa: CASSSRVSNYGYTF; cdr3_nt: TGTGCCAGCAGTTCCCGGGTTTCCAACTATGGCTACACCTTC
d_call: TRBD1; v_call: TRBV7-6; clone_size: NA; j_call: TRBJ2-6; cdr3_aa: CASSLGGQGGSGANVLTF; cdr3_nt: TGTGCCAGCAGCTTAGGGGGACAGGGGGGCTCTGGGGCCAACGTCCTGACTTTC
d_call: TRBD2; v_call: TRBV5-1; clone_size: NA; j_call: TRBJ2-5; cdr3_aa: CASSLKTSGETQYF; cdr3_nt: TGCGCCAGCAGCTTGAAGACTAGCGGAGAGACCCAGTACTTC
d_call: TRBD2; v_call: TRBV6-2/TRBV6-3; clone_size: NA; j_call: TRBJ2-1; cdr3_aa: CASSLASGTIYNEQFF; cdr3_nt: TGTGCCAGCAGCCTCGCCAGCGGGACCATATACAATGAGCAGTTCTTC
d_call: NA; v_call: TRBV18; clone_size: NA; j_call: TRBJ2-4; cdr3_aa: CASSPPNRVLAKNIQYF; cdr3_nt: TGTGCCAGCTCACCACCTAACAGGGTCCTAGCCAAAAACATTCAGTACTTC
d_call: TRBD1; v_call: TRBV7-9; clone_size: NA; j_call: TRBJ1-4; cdr3_aa: CAGGDRRNEKLFF; cdr3_nt: TGTGCCGGTGGGGACAGGAGAAATGAAAAACTGTTTTTT
d_call: NA; v_call: TRBV4-1; clone_size: NA; j_call: TRBJ1-1; cdr3_aa: CASSVRQFNTEAFF; cdr3_nt: TGCGCCAGCAGCGTCCGACAGTTTAACACTGAAGCTTTCTTT
d_call: NA; v_call: TRBV4-1; clone_size: NA; j_call: TRBJ1-1; cdr3_aa: CASSQGREVAEAFF; cdr3_nt: TGCGCCAGCAGCCAAGGCAGGGAAGTGGCTGAAGCTTTCTTT
d_call: TRBD2; v_call: TRBV19; clone_size: once; j_call: TRBJ2-2; cdr3_aa: CASLGLAGGPRGAGELFF; cdr3_nt: TGTGCCTCTCTCGGACTAGCGGGGGGACCCCGGGGCGCCGGGGAGCTGTTTTTT
d_call: TRBD1; v_call: TRBV19; clone_size: NA; j_call: TRBJ1-5; cdr3_aa: CASSRTGTGNQPQHF; cdr3_nt: TGTGCCAGTAGTAGGACAGGGACTGGGAATCAGCCCCAGCATTTT
d_call: NA; v_call: TRBV30; clone_size: NA; j_call: TRBJ1-1; cdr3_aa: CAWGRDGEAFF; cdr3_nt: TGTGCCTGGGGCCGGGATGGAGAAGCTTTCTTT
d_call: NA; v_call: TRBV11-3; clone_size: NA; j_call: TRBJ2-5; cdr3_aa: CASSFGSETQYF; cdr3_nt: TGTGCCAGCAGCTTCGGGTCGGAGACCCAGTACTTC